This record covers a single TCR beta chain. This entry comes from a study of blood T cell repertoires in COVID-19. The assay was immunoSEQ multiplex PCR, and TCRdb's table has in-frame clones only and misses some. The sample holds under 150,000 clones; roughly 89% are singletons and the top ten take more than 4%. The germline V gene encodes CDR1 SGHTA and CDR2 FQGTGA. This CDR3 comprises 14 residues. The junction had 3 bases not matched to a gene; V was cut back by 4 bases and J by 3 bases. This clonotype was sampled from a woman between 35 and 50 years old with acute or convalescent COVID-19. Sequenced material: peripheral blood. V and J are TRBV7-3 and TRBJ1-1; TRBD1 aligns across 9 bases. CDR3 protein: CASSSRTGDTEAFF. CDR3 DNA: TGTGCCAGCAGCTCCAGGACAGGGGACACTGAAGCTTTCTTT.